This TCR beta chain came from a study of early T cells in non-severe SARS-CoV-2 infection. Per the germline V gene, CDR1 is MDHEN and CDR2 is SYDVKM. V was clipped by 5 bases and J by 1 base; unmatched bases: 9. The CDR3 loop spans 16 amino acids. TCRdb processed the 5' RACE reads anew with MiXCR; each CDR3 protein has one entry. The sample includes about 55,000 distinct CDR3 sequences, 7% to 10% seen only once; the top ten take approximately 4.4%. The source of this sequence is an adult who was a healthcare worker with PCR-confirmed SARS-CoV-2 infection or an uninfected control (not recorded which). The rearrangement joins TRBV28 to TRBJ2-3, with TRBD2 matching over 7 bases. Input material: whole blood. The CDR3 protein is CASSPSAGFGTDTQYF. CDR3 sequence (DNA): TGTGCCAGCAGTCCCTCAGCGGGATTTGGCACAGATACGCAGTATTTT.